The 18 T cell receptor beta chains given below trace back to one sample, sequenced in a study of T-cell reconstitution after alpha-beta-depleted transplantation in children. TCRbeta library preparation incorporated unique molecular identifiers. TCRdb re-called the PCR reads with MiXCR, one entry per CDR3 protein. This table has hundreds of thousands of distinct CDR3 sequences, around 13% appearing once. Sequences were derived from PBMCs, sampled before TCRalphabeta/CD19-depleted stem cell transplant. These receptor sequences come from a girl aged 2 to 9 with congenital amegakaryocytic thrombocytopenia, due to receive a stem cell transplant.

In its sample, this clonotype was seen a few times. This chain links TRBV5-1 with TRBJ2-1; 14 nucleotides match TRBD2. Germline values: CDR1 SGHRS, CDR2 YFSETQ. CDR3 length: 17 amino acids. With 0 bases clipped from V and 6 bases from J, the junction kept 5 bases outside the gene matches. This chain's CDR3 is CASSLERLAGGSNEQFF. The DNA of the CDR3 is TGCGCCAGCAGCTTGGAACGACTAGCGGGAGGGTCCAATGAGCAGTTCTTC.

The chain links TRBV7-2 to TRBJ2-7; the match to TRBD2 covers 12 bases. J lost 6 bases, V lost 2 bases, and 8 bases had no gene match. Germline CDR1 and CDR2: SGHTA and FQGNSA. CDR3 length equals 16 residues. The CDR3 nucleotides are TGTGCCAGCAGCTTATCTAGCGGGAGGGCCTTGTTCGAGCAGTACTTC. Translation gives CASSLSSGRALFEQYF.

The chain couples TRBV20-1 to TRBJ2-1, with TRBD2 matching 7 bases. Germline loops: CDR1 DFQATT, CDR2 SNEGSKA (reference sequence). The V and J ends lost 3 bases and 2 bases, in that order; junction bases with no gene match: 7. The CDR3 runs 15 residues. CDR3 nucleotide sequence: TGCAGTGCTAGTCTAGCGGACAATCCCTACAATGAGCAGTTCTTC. Translating it yields CSASLADNPYNEQFF.

This clonotype was counted between two and nine times. The chain uses TRBV10-3 and TRBJ2-5; D gene uncertain. The ends were cut back, 7 bases at V and 1 base at J, with 13 bases in the middle. Germline V gene lookup returns CDR1 ENHRY and CDR2 SYGVKD. This CDR3 spans 14 amino acids. The CDR3 is CAIKGLEVQETQYF. Here the CDR3 DNA reads TGTGCCATCAAAGGTTTAGAGGTCCAAGAGACCCAGTACTTC.

The table lists this clonotype with many counts. V usage is TRBV10-3 and J usage is TRBJ2-1; the D gene is possibly TRBD2 (5 bases). The CDR3 extends over 12 amino acids. The V gene's germline CDR1 is ENHRY and CDR2 SYGVKD. V lost 11 bases, J lost 8 bases, and 16 bases lay in between. The CDR3 reads CASRASYDEQFF. The DNA of the CDR3 is TGTGCCTCGAGGGCTAGCTATGATGAGCAGTTCTTC.

The V call is TRBV19, the J call TRBJ1-4; possibly TRBD1 for D (5 bases). CDR1 and CDR2 (germline): LNHDA, SQIVND (reference sequence). The CDR3 is 14 residues long. Trimming removed 4 bases at V and 7 bases at J, with 13 bases between. CDR3 bases: TGTGCCAGTAGTACCGACGGGGCCGGTGAAAAACTGTTTTTT. It is translated as CASSTDGAGEKLFF. Filled out from reference TRBV19 and TRBJ1-4, the complete variable domain reads DGGITQSPKYLFRKEGQNVTLSCEQNLNHDAMYWYRQDPGQGLRLIYYSQIVNDFQKGDIAEGYSVSREKKESFPLTVTSAQKNPTAFYLCASSTDGAGEKLFFGSGTQLSVL.

This clonotype occurred a few times. V is TRBV7-2 and J is TRBJ2-3; tentatively, D is TRBD1 or TRBD2 (5 bases each). Germline CDR1 SGHTA, CDR2 FQGNSA. The CDR3 loop spans 12 amino acids. V gave up 1 base and J gave up 10 bases, with 9 bases separating them. The DNA of the CDR3 is TGTGCCAGCAGCTTAGACATGGGGGCGCAGTATTTT. Translated: CASSLDMGAQYF.

At least ten counts were recorded for this clonotype. The V and J genes are TRBV20-1 and TRBJ2-4; tentatively, D is TRBD2 (6 bases). The V and J ends lost 1 base and 0 bases respectively, with 13 bases between them. The CDR3 extends over 16 amino acids. Per germline, CDR1 DFQATT and CDR2 SNEGSKA (reference sequence). The CDR3 reads CSARVGSGRAKNIQYF. In DNA, the CDR3 is TGCAGTGCTAGAGTAGGAAGCGGGCGAGCCAAAAACATTCAGTACTTC.

This chain joins TRBV6-5 and TRBJ2-5, with unresolved D. The CDR3 extends over 12 amino acids. Deletions cut 8 bases from V and 2 bases from J, with 9 bases between. Germline V gene sequence: CDR1 MNHEY, CDR2 SVGAGI. This CDR3 is CASGIYQETQYF. CDR3 sequence (DNA): TGTGCCAGCGGCATCTATCAAGAGACCCAGTACTTC.

This clonotype was detected ten times or more. This rearrangement joins TRBV7-2 to TRBJ2-1; 10 bases map to TRBD2. Trimming took 5 bases from V and 6 from J; bases not matched to a gene: 10. Germline assignment: CDR1 SGHTA and CDR2 FQGNSA. The CDR3 totals 16 residues. This CDR3 is CASSPLAGGFSNEQFF. The CDR3 DNA follows: TGTGCCAGCAGCCCGTTAGCGGGAGGTTTCAGCAATGAGCAGTTCTTC.

This clonotype was seen a handful of times. The chain joins TRBV7-3 to TRBJ1-2; D unresolved. The CDR3 is 13 residues long. Per germline, CDR1 SGHTA and CDR2 FQGTGA. V gave up 3 bases and J gave up 8 bases, with 13 bases separating them. The CDR3 bases are TGTGCCAGCAGCTTGGGCGGGGATGGCGGCTACACCTTC. Translation gives CASSLGGDGGYTF.

This clonotype was recorded at least ten times. This chain uses TRBV5-1 with TRBJ2-1; unclear D gene. Trimming stripped 6 bases from V and 0 bases from J, with 16 bases between. CDR1 and CDR2 from the germline V gene are SGHRS and YFSETQ. This CDR3 region has 16 residues. Written as DNA, the CDR3 is TGCGCCAGCACTCTAAATCCCACCGTCTCCTACAATGAGCAGTTCTTC. This sequence encodes CASTLNPTVSYNEQFF.

This clonotype was counted only a few times. This chain links TRBV24-1 with TRBJ2-1; no definite D call. The CDR3 totals 12 residues. V shed 9 bases and J shed 7 bases, with 12 bases lying between them. The germline gives CDR1 KGHDR, CDR2 SFDVKD. The CDR3 sequence: CATDNSKNEQFF. CDR3 bases: TGTGCCACCGATAATTCCAAAAATGAGCAGTTCTTC.

In this sample, this clonotype turned up a few times. The chain links TRBV6-5 to TRBJ2-1; D gene ambiguous. The CDR3 totals 13 residues. Germline V gene data show CDR1 as MNHEY and CDR2 as SVGAGI. The V gene lost 6 bases and the J gene lost 3 bases, with 9 bases spanning the gap. CDR3 in DNA: TGTGCCAGCAGCCCCCGGGTCTACAATGAGCAGTTCTTC. It yields the protein CASSPRVYNEQFF.

The CDR3 DNA reads as TGCGCCAGCGGGTCGGGGACTAGCGGGCCCCGGAGGACCCAGTACTTC. Its translation is CASGSGTSGPRRTQYF. The V and J genes are TRBV5-1 and TRBJ2-5, with 12 bases aligning to TRBD2. The V gene end was trimmed by 7 bases and the J gene end by 7 bases; junction bases not matched to a gene: 14. The CDR3 contains 16 residues. Per the germline V gene, CDR1 is SGHRS and CDR2 is YFSETQ.

This clonotype was observed a few times. The chain is built from TRBV27 and TRBJ2-2; 9 positions match TRBD2. This CDR3 is built from 16 residues. Germline lookup yields CDR1 MNHEY and CDR2 SMNVEV (reference sequence). V lost 5 bases and J lost 8; bases outside the gene matches: 12. The CDR3 loop is CASSLHPGLAAGELFF. CDR3 nucleotide sequence: TGTGCCAGCAGTCTCCACCCGGGACTAGCTGCGGGGGAGCTGTTTTTT.

The chain is built from TRBV7-9 and TRBJ1-4, with D possibly being TRBD1 (5 bases). Trimming took off 7 bases at V and 2 bases at J, with 14 bases between the two ends. Per germline, CDR1 SEHNR and CDR2 FQNEAQ (reference sequence). This CDR3 comprises 15 residues. The CDR3 region has the DNA TGTGCCAGCAACCCCCTGGGGGGGACTAATGAAAAACTGTTTTTT. Protein: CASNPLGGTNEKLFF.

The gene calls are TRBV20-1 and TRBJ1-2; D ambiguous. This CDR3 region has 13 residues. V was trimmed by 3 bases and J by 7 bases, leaving 15 bases between them. The V gene's germline CDR1 is DFQATT and CDR2 SNEGSKA (reference sequence). As DNA, the CDR3 is TGCAGTGCTAGTCTCTGGGCTGGCGGTGGCTACACCTTC. Translated: CSASLWAGGGYTF.